These 7 T cell receptor beta chains share one sample of origin, sequenced in a study of regulatory T cells in long-lasting Graves disease. Investigators prepared the TCR beta libraries by applying iRepertoire HTBI primers and Arm-PCR of CDR3 regions. TCRdb recomputed calls from the multiplex PCR reads with MiXCR, one row per CDR3 protein. The table has 400,000 or so distinct CDR3 sequences, 20% to 30% seen once. Time point: persistent/refractory GD, antithyroid drugs over 5 years with positive TRAb. There was RNA extracted from PBMCs, and the TCR library was made from it. Source: peripheral blood mononuclear cells (PBMCs), taken when the disease was refractory, from a patient treated with antithyroid drugs. The receptors derive from a female donor with Graves disease.

The rearrangement uses TRBV11-2 and TRBJ2-6; D unresolved. In germline, CDR1 is SGHAT, CDR2 FQNNGV. The CDR3 length is 19 residues. Trimming removed 8 bases from V and 1 base from J, with 24 bases in between. In nucleotides, the CDR3 is TGTGCCAGCCAAGTTTTTATTCGTGATGCCCGTTCTGGGGCCAACGTCCTGACTTTC. Translated: CASQVFIRDARSGANVLTF.

The chain joins TRBV3-1 to TRBJ1-5; D may be TRBD1 (5 bases). Trimming pared 3 bases from V and 2 bases from J, leaving 14 bases between. Looked up from germline, CDR1 is LGHDT and CDR2 is YNNKEL (reference sequence). This CDR3 comprises 16 residues. In nucleotides, the CDR3 is TGTGCCAGCAGCCAGGGGCGGAGTATGCGCAATCAGCCCCAGCATTTT. Its translation: CASSQGRSMRNQPQHF.

This clonotype appeared many times. The rearrangement links TRBV15 to TRBJ1-1; 9 bases agree with TRBD1. The CDR3 has 17 residues. V lost 0 bases to trimming and J lost 1 base; unmatched junction nucleotides: 6. The germline V gene encodes CDR1 LNHNV and CDR2 YYDKDF (reference sequence). The CDR3 region has the DNA TGTGCCACCAGCAGAGATTTTATGGGACAGGGGAACACTGAAGCTTTCTTT. This translates into CATSRDFMGQGNTEAFF. The whole variable domain, remainder taken from reference TRBV15 and TRBJ1-1, is DAMVIQNPRYQVTQFGKPVTLSCSQTLNHNVMYWYQQKSSQAPKLLFHYYDKDFNNEADTPDNFQSRRPNTSFCFLDIRSPGLGDTAMYLCATSRDFMGQGNTEAFFGQGTRLTVV.

This clonotype has just a few counts. A much bigger clone sits one base away, suggesting this may be a read error. This chain connects TRBV28 to TRBJ1-5, with TRBD1 as a possible D gene (5 bases). Germline assignment: CDR1 MDHEN and CDR2 SYDVKM. The CDR3 totals 14 residues. V was cut by 8 bases and J by 4 bases, with 15 bases left in between. In DNA, the CDR3 is TGTGCCAGCGCCTCCCAAGGGGTTAATCAGCCCCAGCATTTT. Encoded protein: CASASQGVNQPQHF. The full variable domain, with the rest looked up from reference TRBV28 and TRBJ1-5, is DVKVTQSSRYLVKRTGEKVFLECVQDMDHENMFWYRQDPGLGLRLIYFSYDVKMKEKGDIPEGYSVSREKKERFSLILESASTNQTSMYLCASASQGVNQPQHFGDGTRLSIL.

This clonotype has just a few counts. J is TRBJ2-5 and V is TRBV15, with D possibly called TRBD1 or TRBD2 (5 bases each). With 8 bases removed from V and 1 base from J, the gap between germline ends came to 17 bases. The CDR3 extends over 15 amino acids. Germline-derived CDR1 and CDR2 are LNHNV and YYDKDF (reference sequence). DNA of the CDR3: TGTGCCACCGCACGGATTGGGACGGGCCAAGAGACCCAGTACTTC. This codes for CATARIGTGQETQYF. Based on the CDR3 plus reference TRBV15 and TRBJ2-5, the full variable domain is DAMVIQNPRYQVTQFGKPVTLSCSQTLNHNVMYWYQQKSSQAPKLLFHYYDKDFNNEADTPDNFQSRRPNTSFCFLDIRSPGLGDTAMYLCATARIGTGQETQYFGPGTRLLVL.

This clonotype showed up many times. In DNA, the CDR3 is TGTGCCAGCAGTTATTGGCAGGGGACGGAGACCCAGTACTTC. This codes for CASSYWQGTETQYF. The chain combines TRBV6-5 with TRBJ2-5; TRBD1 might be the D (6 bases). V gave up 3 bases and J gave up 5 bases, with 13 bases separating them. Germline-derived CDR1 and CDR2 are MNHEY and SVGAGI. This CDR3 region has 14 residues.

The V call is TRBV7-9, the J call TRBJ2-2, with no clear D. V lost 4 bases, J lost 1 base, and 10 bases lay in between. The CDR3 extends over 15 amino acids. CDR1 SEHNR and CDR2 FQNEAQ come from the germline V gene (reference sequence). The CDR3 DNA is TGTGCCAGCAGCTCGCCCGGCGGGAACACCGGGGAGCTGTTTTTT. This sequence encodes CASSSPGGNTGELFF. The complete variable domain, with remaining parts taken from reference TRBV7-9 and TRBJ2-2, reads DTGVSQNPRHKITKRGQNVTFRCDPISEHNRLYWYRQTLGQGPEFLTYFQNEAQLEKSRLLSDRFSAERPKGSFSTLEIQRTEQGDSAMYLCASSSPGGNTGELFFGEGSRLTVL.